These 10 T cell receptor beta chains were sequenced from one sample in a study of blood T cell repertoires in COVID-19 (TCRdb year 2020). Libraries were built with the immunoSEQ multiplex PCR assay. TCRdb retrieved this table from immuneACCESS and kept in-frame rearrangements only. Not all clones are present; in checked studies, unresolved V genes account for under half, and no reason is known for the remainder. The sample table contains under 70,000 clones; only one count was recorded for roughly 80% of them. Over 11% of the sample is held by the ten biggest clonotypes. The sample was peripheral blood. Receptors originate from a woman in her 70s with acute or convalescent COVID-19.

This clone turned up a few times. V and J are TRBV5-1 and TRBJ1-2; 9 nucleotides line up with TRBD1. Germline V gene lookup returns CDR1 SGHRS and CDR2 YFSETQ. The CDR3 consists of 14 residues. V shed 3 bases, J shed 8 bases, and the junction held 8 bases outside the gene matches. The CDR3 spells CASSSGTGHLGYTF. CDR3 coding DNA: TGCGCCAGCAGCTCCGGGACAGGGCATTTGGGCTACACCTTC.

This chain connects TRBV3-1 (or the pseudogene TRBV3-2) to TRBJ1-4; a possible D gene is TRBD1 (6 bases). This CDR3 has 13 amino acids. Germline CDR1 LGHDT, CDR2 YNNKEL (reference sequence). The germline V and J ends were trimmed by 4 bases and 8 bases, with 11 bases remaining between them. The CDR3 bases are TGTGCCAGCAGCCTTCAGACAGGCGAAAAACTGTTTTTT. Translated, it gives CASSLQTGEKLFF.

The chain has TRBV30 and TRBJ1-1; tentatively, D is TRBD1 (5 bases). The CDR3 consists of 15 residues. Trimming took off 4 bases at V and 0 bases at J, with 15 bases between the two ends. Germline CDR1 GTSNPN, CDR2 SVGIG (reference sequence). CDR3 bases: TGTGCCTGGACCCTCGCGGCAGGGTTGAACACTGAAGCTTTCTTT. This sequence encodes CAWTLAAGLNTEAFF.

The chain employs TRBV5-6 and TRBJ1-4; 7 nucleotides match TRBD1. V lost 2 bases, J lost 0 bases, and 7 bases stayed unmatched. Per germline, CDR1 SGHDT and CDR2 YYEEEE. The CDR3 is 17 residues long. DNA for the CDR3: TGTGCCAGCAGCTTCACCGGGACAGTTGCAACTAATGAAAAACTGTTTTTT. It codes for CASSFTGTVATNEKLFF.

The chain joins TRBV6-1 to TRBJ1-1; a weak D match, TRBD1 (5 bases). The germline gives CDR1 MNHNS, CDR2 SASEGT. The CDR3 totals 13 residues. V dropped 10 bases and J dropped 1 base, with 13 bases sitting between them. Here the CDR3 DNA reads TGTGCCACCGCGGGGGGGGAGAACACTGAAGCTTTCTTT. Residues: CATAGGENTEAFF.

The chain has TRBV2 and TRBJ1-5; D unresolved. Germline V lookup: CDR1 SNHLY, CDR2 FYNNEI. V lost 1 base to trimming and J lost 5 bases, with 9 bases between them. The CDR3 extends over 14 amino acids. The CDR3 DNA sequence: TGTGCCAGCAGTGAAGAGGGAGGGTATCAGCCCCAGCATTTT. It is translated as CASSEEGGYQPQHF.

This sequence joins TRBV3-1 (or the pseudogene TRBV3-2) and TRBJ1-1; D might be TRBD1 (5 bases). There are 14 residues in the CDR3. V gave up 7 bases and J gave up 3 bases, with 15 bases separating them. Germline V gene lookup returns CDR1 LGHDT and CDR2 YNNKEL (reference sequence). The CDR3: CASTTLGGDTEAFF. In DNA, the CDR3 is TGTGCCAGCACAACTTTGGGGGGAGACACTGAAGCTTTCTTT.

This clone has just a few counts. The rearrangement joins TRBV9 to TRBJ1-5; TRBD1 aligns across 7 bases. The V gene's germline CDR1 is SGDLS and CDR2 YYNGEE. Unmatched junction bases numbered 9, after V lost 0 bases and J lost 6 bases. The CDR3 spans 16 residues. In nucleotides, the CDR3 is TGTGCCAGCAGCGTAGGCGAGGGGGCCAGTGGTCAGCCCCAGCATTTT. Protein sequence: CASSVGEGASGQPQHF.

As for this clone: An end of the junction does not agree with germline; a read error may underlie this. The CDR3 coding sequence is TGTGCCAGCAGTCCACTGGGGGGGGCCAAGTTGAATTTT. This translates into CASSPLGGAKLNF. The chain has TRBV6-5 and TRBJ1-3, with D possibly TRBD1 on 6 matching bases. Germline CDR1 is MNHEY and CDR2 is SVGAGI. CDR3 length: 13 residues.

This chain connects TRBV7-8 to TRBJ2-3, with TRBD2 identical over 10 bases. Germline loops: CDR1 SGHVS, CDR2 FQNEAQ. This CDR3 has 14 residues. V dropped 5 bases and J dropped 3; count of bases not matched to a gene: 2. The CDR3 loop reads CASSMGLATDTQYF. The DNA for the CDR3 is TGTGCCAGCAGCATGGGACTAGCGACAGATACGCAGTATTTT.